This T cell receptor beta chain derives from a study of T cell responses to AZD1222 COVID-19 vaccine. The study's findings and limits: The study sampled repertoires only after the peak T cell response. Dominant at 160-218 and 743-854, vaccine-associated CD4 TCRs also spanned spike. In the spike-specific TCR repertoire, nearly half reportedly target unmutated variant regions.

Profiling relied on immunoSEQ multiplex PCR, and the TCRdb table lists in-frame clones only, not all of them. This table holds about 94,000 clones, 90% found once. V was cut by 2 bases and J by 4 bases, with 12 bases left in between. CDR1 is SGHAT and CDR2 is FQNNGV in the germline V gene. This CDR3 is built from 15 residues. Notes on this clone: Its antigen is not known.

The receptor's source is an adult in good health. The material sequenced was peripheral blood, taken on day 0 of AZD1222 vaccination. The rearrangement uses TRBV11-2 and TRBJ2-1; possibly TRBD2 for D (5 bases). CDR3 DNA: TGTGCCAGCAGCTTACTTAGGACTCTATACAATGAGCAGTTCTTC. This translates into CASSLLRTLYNEQFF.